Below are 27 T cell receptor beta chains sequenced from a single sample in a study of shared clonotypes between healthy human individuals. Libraries were prepared by immunoSEQ multiplex PCR; TCRdb keeps only in-frame clonotypes and omits some of them. The sample records approximately 980,000 clones, over 75% being singletons. The sequenced material came from memory CD4+ T cells sorted from blood. Subset specified: CD45RA-negative fraction. The receptors derive from a man in his late teens or twenties in good health.

The gene calls are TRBV19 and TRBJ2-7; D is possibly TRBD1 (5 bases). Germline V CDR1 and CDR2: LNHDA, SQIVND (reference sequence). The CDR3 totals 16 residues. Trimming cost V 0 bases and J 4 bases, with 16 bases left between them. The CDR3 coding sequence is TGTGCCAGTAGTATAGATGGGGCTGCCCGGATATACGAGCAGTACTTC. Its translation: CASSIDGAARIYEQYF. The whole variable domain, remainder taken from reference TRBV19 and TRBJ2-7, is DGGITQSPKYLFRKEGQNVTLSCEQNLNHDAMYWYRQDPGQGLRLIYYSQIVNDFQKGDIAEGYSVSREKKESFPLTVTSAQKNPTAFYLCASSIDGAARIYEQYFGPGTRLTVT.

The DNA for the CDR3 is TGTGCCATCGGATCGACGGGGGGGCCGGAGACCCAGTACTTC. It translates to CAIGSTGGPETQYF. V usage is TRBV10-3 and J usage is TRBJ2-5; 8 nucleotides align to TRBD2. Germline-derived CDR1 and CDR2 are ENHRY and SYGVKD. Trimming at V came to 8 bases and at J to 5 bases, leaving 10 bases not matched to a gene. The CDR3 runs to 14 residues.

The chain couples TRBV10-2 to TRBJ2-7; D is perhaps TRBD1 (6 bases). This CDR3 has 13 residues. Germline V gene data show CDR1 as WSHSY and CDR2 as SAAADI. Trimming removed 7 bases from V and 6 bases from J, with 16 bases in between. The CDR3 DNA reads TGCGCCAGCAATGGACAGATTGGGCGCGAGCAGTACTTC. This gives the protein CASNGQIGREQYF.

The chain joins TRBV30 to TRBJ2-5, with 12 positions matching TRBD2. CDR1 GTSNPN and CDR2 SVGIG come from the germline V gene (reference sequence). The V gene end was trimmed by 4 bases and the J gene end by 4 bases; junction bases not matched to a gene: 7. The CDR3 is made up of 15 amino acids. The CDR3 DNA follows: TGTGCCTGGACCAAGAGACTAGCGGGAGTAGAGACCCAGTACTTC. This encodes CAWTKRLAGVETQYF. Complete variable domain (other parts from reference TRBV30 and TRBJ2-5): SQTIHQWPATLVQPVGSPLSLECTVEGTSNPNLYWYRQAAGRGLQLLFYSVGIGQISSEVPQNLSASRPQDRQFILSSKKLLLSDSGFYLCAWTKRLAGVETQYFGPGTRLLVL.

The chain joins TRBV5-6 to TRBJ2-6; 8 bases are a match to TRBD1. Trimming at V came to 0 bases and at J to 2 bases, leaving 1 base not matched to a gene. The length of the CDR3 is 16 residues. CDR1 and CDR2 from the germline V gene are SGHDT and YYEEEE. CDR3 residues: CASSLGTGTGANVLTF. The CDR3 DNA reads as TGTGCCAGCAGCTTGGGGACAGGGACTGGGGCCAACGTCCTGACTTTC.

The V gene is TRBV4-3, the J gene TRBJ2-5, with no clear D. Germline V gene data show CDR1 as LGHNA and CDR2 as YSLEER. This CDR3 has 15 residues. V shed 1 base and J shed 5 bases, with 14 bases lying between them. CDR3 loop: CASSQGTLEVETQYF. For the CDR3, the DNA is TGCGCCAGCAGCCAAGGGACCTTAGAAGTGGAGACCCAGTACTTC.

V and J are TRBV5-4 and TRBJ2-3, with TRBD1 identical over 7 bases. The trim removed 0 bases at V and 0 bases at J, leaving 4 bases unmatched. This CDR3 has 16 residues. Germline lookup yields CDR1 SGHNT and CDR2 YYREEE (reference sequence). In DNA form, the CDR3 reads TGTGCCAGCAGCTTGGTCGACAGGGCGAGCACAGATACGCAGTATTTT. Protein sequence: CASSLVDRASTDTQYF. The full variable domain, rest sourced from reference TRBV5-4 and TRBJ2-3, is ETGVTQSPTHLIKTRGQQVTLRCSSQSGHNTVSWYQQALGQGPQFIFQYYREEENGRGNFPPRFSGLQFPNYSSELNVNALELDDSALYLCASSLVDRASTDTQYFGPGTRLTVL.

The chain carries TRBV7-2 and TRBJ1-2, with D unresolved. The germline gives CDR1 SGHTA, CDR2 FQGNSA. The CDR3 covers 13 residues. The V and J ends lost 4 bases and 7 bases respectively, with 13 bases between them. This CDR3 is CASSSQSKGGYTF. The CDR3 coding sequence is TGTGCCAGCAGCTCTCAGTCAAAGGGTGGCTACACCTTC.

On this clone: The sample carries other DNA sequences with the same CDR3. The V and J genes are TRBV5-1 and TRBJ2-7; tentative D call: TRBD1 (5 bases). The CDR3 extends over 14 amino acids. The V end lost 0 bases, the J end lost 2 bases, and 9 bases lay between the germline ends. Germline V gene lookup returns CDR1 SGHRS and CDR2 YFSETQ. DNA of the CDR3: TGCGCCAGCAGCTTGGAGGGGCCGGCCTACGAGCAGTACTTC. It is translated as CASSLEGPAYEQYF.

This chain connects TRBV19 to TRBJ1-6, with D unclear. Trimming removed 5 bases from V and 5 bases from J, with 10 bases in between. Germline CDR1 LNHDA, CDR2 SQIVND (reference sequence). CDR3 size: 14 residues. CDR3 in amino acids: CASSRGGNNSPLHF. The DNA for the CDR3 is TGTGCCAGTAGTCGGGGAGGAAATAATTCACCCCTCCACTTT.

Notes on this clone: This specimen includes other DNA sequences encoding the same CDR3. This rearrangement joins TRBV9 to TRBJ1-3; D is uncertain. Trimming left V 2 bases short and J 1 base short, with 7 bases between. The germline V gene has CDR1 SGDLS and CDR2 YYNGEE. The CDR3 spans 14 residues. The CDR3 DNA reads TGTGCCAGCAGCGTTGGGCTTTCTGGAAACACCATATATTTT. As protein: CASSVGLSGNTIYF.

The rearrangement joins TRBV5-1 to TRBJ1-6; 8 positions agree with TRBD1. Unmatched junction bases numbered 14, after V lost 4 bases and J lost 11 bases. This CDR3 has 16 residues. The germline V gene encodes CDR1 SGHRS and CDR2 YFSETQ. The CDR3 nucleotides are TGCGCCAGCAGCGAGAGTCCCGGGACAGGTAGACCACCCCTCCACTTT. Translating gives CASSESPGTGRPPLHF. The whole variable domain, filled in from reference TRBV5-1 and TRBJ1-6, reads KAGVTQTPRYLIKTRGQQVTLSCSPISGHRSVSWYQQTPGQGLQFLFEYFSETQRNKGNFPGRFSGRQFSNSRSEMNVSTLELGDSALYLCASSESPGTGRPPLHFGNGTRLTVT.

A note on this clone: This same CDR3 is encoded by further DNA sequences in the sample. The chain uses TRBV11-2 and TRBJ2-5; weak D call: TRBD2 (6 bases). With 1 base removed from V and 1 base from J, the gap between germline ends came to 10 bases. The CDR3 covers 15 residues. The germline V gene encodes CDR1 SGHAT and CDR2 FQNNGV. The CDR3 protein is CASSLGRDPQETQYF. The CDR3 DNA reads TGTGCCAGCAGCTTAGGGAGGGATCCCCAAGAGACCCAGTACTTC.

This chain joins TRBV10-1 and TRBJ2-1; D gene ambiguous. This CDR3 is 10 amino acids long. The V end was cut by 0 bases, the J end by 12 bases, with 3 bases between. Germline assignment: CDR1 WNHNN and CDR2 SYGVQD (reference sequence). In DNA form, the CDR3 reads TGCGCCAGCAGTGAGTCGAGGCAGTTCTTC. Protein sequence: CASSESRQFF.

This chain links TRBV10-2 with TRBJ2-7; D is uncertain. Trimming took off 6 bases at V and 9 bases at J, with 15 bases between the two ends. The germline CDR1 and CDR2 sequences are WSHSY and SAAADI. The length of the CDR3 is 12 residues. The CDR3 region has the DNA TGCGCCAGCAGCTCTGGTAGTGGGCGGCAGTACTTC. Its translation is CASSSGSGRQYF.

About this clone: Germline is not matched at one junction end, which may reflect a read error. The rearrangement links TRBV19 to TRBJ1-2; 7 bases agree with TRBD1. The CDR3 has 12 residues. CDR1 is LNHDA and CDR2 is SQIVND in the germline V gene (reference sequence). As DNA, the CDR3 is TGTGCCACCCGGGACAGTGGATATGGCTACATCTTC. Translating it yields CATRDSGYGYIF.

This clone appeared a few times. The genes are TRBV19 and TRBJ1-1; D call uncertain. This CDR3 contains 9 residues. CDR1 is LNHDA and CDR2 is SQIVND in the germline V gene (reference sequence). V was clipped by 7 bases and J by 11 bases, with 8 bases between them. In nucleotides, the CDR3 is TGTGCCAGTATCGAATGTGCTTTCTTT. Amino acid sequence: CASIECAFF.

This clone was recorded once. The chain links TRBV5-6 to TRBJ2-4, with TRBD1 matching over 7 bases. The V gene end was trimmed by 4 bases and the J gene end by 0 bases; junction bases not matched to a gene: 7. The CDR3 consists of 16 residues. The germline V gene has CDR1 SGHDT and CDR2 YYEEEE. The CDR3 loop is CASSDRVQLAKNIQYF. CDR3 bases: TGTGCCAGCAGCGACAGGGTACAACTAGCCAAAAACATTCAGTACTTC.

This clone has at least ten counts. The chain links TRBV11-1 to TRBJ1-5; D is undetermined. The germline CDR1 and CDR2 sequences are SGHAT and FQDESV (reference sequence). The CDR3 has 13 residues. Trimming took off 8 bases at V and 4 bases at J, with 12 bases between the two ends. CDR3 protein: CASAPSLNQPQHF. The CDR3 coding sequence is TGTGCCAGCGCCCCGTCCTTGAATCAGCCCCAGCATTTT.

J is TRBJ2-2 and V is TRBV30, with a weak D call TRBD1 (5 bases). Germline CDR1 is GTSNPN and CDR2 is SVGIG (reference sequence). The CDR3 consists of 14 residues. Trimming stripped 4 bases from V and 3 bases from J, with 12 bases between. The CDR3 here is CAWTIDSYTGELFF. The DNA of the CDR3 is TGTGCCTGGACCATAGACAGTTACACCGGGGAGCTGTTTTTT.

The V call is TRBV30, the J call TRBJ1-2; TRBD1 matches 7 bases. This CDR3 contains 14 residues. The germline V gene has CDR1 GTSNPN and CDR2 SVGIG (reference sequence). V shed 4 bases and J 7 bases; nucleotides not matched to a gene: 12. The CDR3 bases are TGTGCCTGGAACATCGGGACAGCCAAGGGTGGCTACACCTTC. Its translation: CAWNIGTAKGGYTF.

The gene calls are TRBV4-3 and TRBJ2-7, with D possibly being TRBD1 (5 bases). V gave up 4 bases and J gave up 0 bases, with 16 bases separating them. This CDR3 has 16 amino acids. CDR1 LGHNA and CDR2 YSLEER come from the germline V gene. CDR3 region: CASSPLFRGRSYEQYF. The CDR3, as DNA: TGCGCCAGCAGCCCGCTATTTAGGGGCCGCTCCTACGAGCAGTACTTC.

This clone has a handful of counts. This rearrangement joins TRBV19 to TRBJ1-6, with TRBD1 identical over 7 bases. CDR3 length: 17 amino acids. Unmatched junction bases numbered 12, after V lost 4 bases and J lost 6 bases. Per the germline V gene, CDR1 is LNHDA and CDR2 is SQIVND (reference sequence). The CDR3 protein is CASSRNPGAGGNSPLHF. CDR3 DNA sequence: TGTGCCAGTAGTAGAAACCCCGGGGCAGGGGGTAATTCACCCCTCCACTTT.

The V call is TRBV28, the J call TRBJ2-3; tentative D call: TRBD2 (6 bases). The V end was cut by 5 bases, the J end by 6 bases, with 18 bases between. The CDR3 is made up of 15 amino acids. Germline-derived CDR1 and CDR2 are MDHEN and SYDVKM. The CDR3 nucleotides read TGTGCCAGCAGTCCCCCCGGACCGGGGGTCGATACGCAGTATTTT. Translation: CASSPPGPGVDTQYF.

The chain carries TRBV29-1 and TRBJ2-3; a weak D match, TRBD1 (5 bases). This CDR3 comprises 17 residues. Germline V lookup: CDR1 SQVTM, CDR2 ANQGSEA. V was shortened by 4 bases and J by 6 bases, with 26 bases between the two germline ends. The DNA for the CDR3 is TGCAGCGTTGTCGACGGTCATTTAGGGGCGCCCCTTGATACGCAGTATTTT. It yields the protein CSVVDGHLGAPLDTQYF.

This chain joins TRBV9 and TRBJ2-7; D is perhaps TRBD1 or TRBD2 (5 bases each). V dropped 0 bases and J dropped 0 bases, with 22 bases sitting between them. Germline V gives CDR1 SGDLS, CDR2 YYNGEE. CDR3 length: 19 amino acids. DNA for the CDR3: TGTGCCAGCAGCGTAGGGGCATCTTGGGGGACGAAGAGCTCCTACGAGCAGTACTTC. Protein product: CASSVGASWGTKSSYEQYF. The full variable domain, rest sourced from reference TRBV9 and TRBJ2-7, is DSGVTQTPKHLITATGQRVTLRCSPRSGDLSVYWYQQSLDQGLQFLIQYYNGEERAKGNILERFSAQQFPDLHSELNLSSLELGDSALYFCASSVGASWGTKSSYEQYFGPGTRLTVT.

This clone appeared a few times. The chain couples TRBV7-9 to TRBJ1-2; D is possibly TRBD1 (5 bases). From germline, CDR1 is SEHNR and CDR2 FQNEAQ (reference sequence). V dropped 5 bases and J dropped 8 bases, with 21 bases sitting between them. The CDR3 is 15 amino acids. The CDR3 is CASSLESGRGDGYTF. The CDR3 DNA reads TGTGCCAGCAGCCTAGAGTCAGGGAGGGGAGACGGCTACACCTTC. Full variable domain (outside the CDR3, taken from reference TRBV7-9 and TRBJ1-2): DTGVSQNPRHKITKRGQNVTFRCDPISEHNRLYWYRQTLGQGPEFLTYFQNEAQLEKSRLLSDRFSAERPKGSFSTLEIQRTEQGDSAMYLCASSLESGRGDGYTFGSGTRLTVV.